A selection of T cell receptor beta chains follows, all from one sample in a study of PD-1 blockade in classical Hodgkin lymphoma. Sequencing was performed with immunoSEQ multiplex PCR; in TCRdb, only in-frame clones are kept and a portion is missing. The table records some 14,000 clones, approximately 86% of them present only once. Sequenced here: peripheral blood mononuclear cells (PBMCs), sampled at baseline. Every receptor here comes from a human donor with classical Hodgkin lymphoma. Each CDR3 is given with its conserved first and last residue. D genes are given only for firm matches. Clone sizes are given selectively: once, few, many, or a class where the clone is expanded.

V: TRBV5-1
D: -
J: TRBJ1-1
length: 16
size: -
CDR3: CASSLDPGWGNTEAFF
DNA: TGCGCCAGCAGCTTGGACCCAGGGTGGGGGAACACTGAAGCTTTCTTT

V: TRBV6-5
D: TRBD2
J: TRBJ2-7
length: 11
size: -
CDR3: CASRAGDEQYF
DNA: TGTGCCAGCAGGGCGGGGGACGAGCAGTACTTC

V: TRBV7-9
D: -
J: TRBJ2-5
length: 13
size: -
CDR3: CASSLEGRGSQYF
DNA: TGTGCCAGCAGCTTAGAAGGGAGGGGGTCCCAGTACTTC

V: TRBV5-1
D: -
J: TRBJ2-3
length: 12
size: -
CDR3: CASSGGTDTQYF
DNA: TGCGCCAGCAGCGGGGGCACAGATACGCAGTATTTT

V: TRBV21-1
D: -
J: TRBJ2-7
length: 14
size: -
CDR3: CASSKFPSSYEQYF
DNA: TGTGCCAGCAGCAAATTCCCTAGCTCCTACGAGCAGTACTTC

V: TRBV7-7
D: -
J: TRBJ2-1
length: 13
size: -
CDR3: CASSLARNSEQFF
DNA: TGTGCCAGCAGCTTAGCGAGGAATAGTGAGCAGTTCTTC

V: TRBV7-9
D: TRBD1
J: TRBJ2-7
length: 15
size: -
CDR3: CASSDLTGPHYEQYF
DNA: TGTGCCAGCAGCGACCTGACAGGGCCTCATTACGAGCAGTACTTC

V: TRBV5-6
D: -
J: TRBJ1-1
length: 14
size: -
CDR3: CASSLVDSNTEAFF
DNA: TGTGCCAGCAGCTTGGTGGATTCGAACACTGAAGCTTTCTTT

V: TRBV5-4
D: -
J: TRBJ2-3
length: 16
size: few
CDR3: CASSLALWGGLDTQYF
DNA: TGTGCCAGCAGCTTGGCCCTGTGGGGGGGCTTAGATACGCAGTATTTT

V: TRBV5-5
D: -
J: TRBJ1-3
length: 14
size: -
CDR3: CASSFGDSGNTIYF
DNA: TGTGCCAGCAGCTTTGGGGACTCTGGAAACACCATATATTTT

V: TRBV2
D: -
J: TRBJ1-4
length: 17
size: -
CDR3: CASSDSGETAANEKLFF
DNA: TGTGCCAGCAGTGACTCGGGGGAAACGGCGGCTAATGAAAAACTGTTTTTT

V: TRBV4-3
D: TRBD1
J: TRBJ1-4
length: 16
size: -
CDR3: CASSPSRDRTKEKLFF
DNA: TGCGCCAGCAGCCCCAGTAGGGACAGGACTAAAGAAAAACTGTTTTTT

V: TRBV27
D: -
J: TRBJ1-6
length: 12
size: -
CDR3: CATDISRGPLHF
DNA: TGTGCCACAGACATCTCAAGGGGACCCCTCCACTTT

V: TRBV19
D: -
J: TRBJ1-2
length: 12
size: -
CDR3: CATLSQGTGYTF
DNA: TGTGCCACCCTGTCCCAGGGCACGGGCTACACCTTC

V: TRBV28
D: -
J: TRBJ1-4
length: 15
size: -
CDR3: CASSLMGSGGEKLFF
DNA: TGTGCCAGCAGTTTAATGGGGTCAGGTGGAGAAAAACTGTTTTTT

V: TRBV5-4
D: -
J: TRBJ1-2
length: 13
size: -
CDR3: CASSLRGYYGYTF
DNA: TGTGCCAGCAGCTTGAGGGGATACTATGGCTACACCTTC

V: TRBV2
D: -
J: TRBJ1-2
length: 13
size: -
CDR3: CASSAENLYGYTF
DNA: TGTGCCAGCAGTGCCGAGAATTTATATGGCTACACCTTC

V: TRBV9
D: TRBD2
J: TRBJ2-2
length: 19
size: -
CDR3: CASSVEVTSALRNTGELFF
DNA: TGTGCCAGCAGCGTAGAGGTGACTAGCGCCCTTCGGAACACCGGGGAGCTGTTTTTT

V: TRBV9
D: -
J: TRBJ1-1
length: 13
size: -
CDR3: CASNPEGRTEAFF
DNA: TGTGCCAGCAATCCCGAAGGTAGAACTGAAGCTTTCTTT

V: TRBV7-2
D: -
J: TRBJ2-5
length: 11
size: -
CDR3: CASSLQETQYF
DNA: TGTGCCAGCAGCTTGCAAGAGACCCAGTACTTC

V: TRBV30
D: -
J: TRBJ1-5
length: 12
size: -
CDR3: CAWSAYNQPQHF
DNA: TGTGCCTGGAGTGCCTATAATCAGCCCCAGCATTTT

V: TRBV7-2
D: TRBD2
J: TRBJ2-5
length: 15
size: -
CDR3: CASSPRLAGRETQYF
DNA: TGTGCCAGCAGCCCTCGACTAGCGGGCCGGGAGACCCAGTACTTC

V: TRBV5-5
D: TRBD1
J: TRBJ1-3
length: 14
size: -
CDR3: CASSSDRDGNTIYF
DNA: TGTGCCAGCAGTTCGGACAGGGATGGAAACACCATATATTTT

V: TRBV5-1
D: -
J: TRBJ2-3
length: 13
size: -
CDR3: CASSLIDINTQYF
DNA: TGCGCCAGCAGTCTGATAGATATCAATACGCAGTATTTT

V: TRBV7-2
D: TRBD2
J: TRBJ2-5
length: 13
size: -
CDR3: CASQISAGGTQYF
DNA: TGTGCCAGTCAAATTTCAGCGGGAGGGACCCAGTACTTC

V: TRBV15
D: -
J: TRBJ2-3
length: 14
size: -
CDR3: CATSREGHTDTQYF
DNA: TGTGCCACCAGCAGAGAAGGACACACAGATACGCAGTATTTT

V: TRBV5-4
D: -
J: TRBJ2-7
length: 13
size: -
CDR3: CASSLAKSYEQYF
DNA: TGTGCCAGCAGCTTGGCAAAGTCCTACGAGCAGTACTTC

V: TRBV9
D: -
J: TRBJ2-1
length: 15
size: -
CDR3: CASSVADLGQTEQFF
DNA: TGTGCCAGCAGCGTGGCTGACCTCGGACAGACTGAGCAGTTCTTC

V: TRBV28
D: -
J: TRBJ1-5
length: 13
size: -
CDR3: CASRWDKGQPQHF
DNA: TGTGCCAGCAGATGGGACAAAGGTCAGCCCCAGCATTTT

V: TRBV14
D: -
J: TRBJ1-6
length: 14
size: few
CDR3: CASSQDLRDSPLHF
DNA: TGTGCCAGCAGCCAAGATTTGAGGGATTCACCCCTCCACTTT

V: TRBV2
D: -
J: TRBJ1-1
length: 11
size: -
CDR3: CASLLTTEAFF
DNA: TGTGCCAGCCTCCTTACCACTGAAGCTTTCTTT

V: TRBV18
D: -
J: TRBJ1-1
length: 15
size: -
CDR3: CASSPLGYGRVEAFF
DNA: TGTGCCAGCTCACCCCTCGGCTACGGACGTGTTGAAGCTTTCTTT

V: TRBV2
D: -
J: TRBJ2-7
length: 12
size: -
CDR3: CASSYTPYEQYF
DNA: TGTGCCAGCAGTTACACTCCCTACGAGCAGTACTTC

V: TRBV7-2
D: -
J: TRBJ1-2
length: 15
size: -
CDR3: CASSLEVRAGYGYTF
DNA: TGTGCCAGCAGCTTAGAAGTCAGGGCAGGCTATGGCTACACCTTC

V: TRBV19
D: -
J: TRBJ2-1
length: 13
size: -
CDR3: CASSIEGKNEQFF
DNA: TGTGCCAGTAGTATCGAGGGGAAAAATGAGCAGTTCTTC

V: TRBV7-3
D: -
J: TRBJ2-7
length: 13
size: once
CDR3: CASSSRDGYEQYF
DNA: TGTGCCAGCAGCTCAAGGGACGGCTACGAGCAGTACTTC

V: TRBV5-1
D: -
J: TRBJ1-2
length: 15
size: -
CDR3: CATTVGDAYNYGYTF
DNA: TGCGCCACCACGGTCGGGGACGCATACAACTATGGCTACACCTTC

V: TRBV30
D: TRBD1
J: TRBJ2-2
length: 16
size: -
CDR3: CAGYGRNRGNTGELFF
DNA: TGTGCCGGATACGGTAGAAACAGGGGAAACACCGGGGAGCTGTTTTTT

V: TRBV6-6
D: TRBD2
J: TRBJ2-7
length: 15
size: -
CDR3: CASRARLAGGYEQYF
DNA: TGTGCCAGCAGGGCCCGACTAGCGGGGGGGTACGAGCAGTACTTC

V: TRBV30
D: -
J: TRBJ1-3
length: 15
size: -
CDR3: CAWSLPRGPRNTIYF
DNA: TGTGCCTGGAGCCTACCCCGGGGGCCGCGAAACACCATATATTTT

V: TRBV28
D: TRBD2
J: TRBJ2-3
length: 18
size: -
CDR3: CASSLGSSGRPSTDTQYF
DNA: TGTGCCAGCAGTTTGGGGTCTAGCGGGAGGCCTAGCACAGATACGCAGTATTTT

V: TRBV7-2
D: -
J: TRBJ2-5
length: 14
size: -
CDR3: CASSLTSHQETQYF
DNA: TGTGCCAGCAGCTTAACCAGCCACCAAGAGACCCAGTACTTC